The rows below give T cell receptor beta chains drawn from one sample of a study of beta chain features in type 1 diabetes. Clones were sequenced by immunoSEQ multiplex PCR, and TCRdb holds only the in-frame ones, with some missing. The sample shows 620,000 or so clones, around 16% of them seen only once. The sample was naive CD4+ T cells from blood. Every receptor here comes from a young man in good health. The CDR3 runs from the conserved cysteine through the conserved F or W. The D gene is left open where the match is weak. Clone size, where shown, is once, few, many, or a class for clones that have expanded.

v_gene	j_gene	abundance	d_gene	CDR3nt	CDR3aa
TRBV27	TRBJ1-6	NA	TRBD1	TGTGCCAGCAGCGGGGACAGGGCGACCTATAATTCACCCCTCCACTTT	CASSGDRATYNSPLHF
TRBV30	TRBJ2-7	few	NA	TGTGCCTGGCTAGTGGGGAGCTCGAAGTACTTC	CAWLVGSSKYF
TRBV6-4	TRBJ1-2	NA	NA	TGTGCCAGCAGTGACTCTGGAAGGGGCTACACCTTC	CASSDSGRGYTF
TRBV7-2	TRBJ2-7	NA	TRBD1	TGTGCCAGCAGCATCCAGGGGGCCTACGAGCAGTACTTC	CASSIQGAYEQYF
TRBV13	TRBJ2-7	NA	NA	TGTGCCAGCAGCTCCTGGGCGGGGTCCTACGAGCAGTACTTC	CASSSWAGSYEQYF
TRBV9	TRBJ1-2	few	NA	TGTGCCAGCAGCGAGCCCTCCGGGGGCTACACCTTC	CASSEPSGGYTF
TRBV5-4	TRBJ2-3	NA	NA	TGTGCCAGCACCGGGACAGGGTTAGCGGGGACCTTCACAGATACGCAGTATTTT	CASTGTGLAGTFTDTQYF
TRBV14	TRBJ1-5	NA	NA	TGTGCCAGCAGCCAGGATCTTAATCAGCCCCAGCATTTT	CASSQDLNQPQHF
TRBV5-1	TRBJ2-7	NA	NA	TGCGCCAGCAGCCCCGAAAGGGGGGAGTACGAGCAGTACTTC	CASSPERGEYEQYF
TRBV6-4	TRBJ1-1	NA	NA	TGTGCCAGCAGTGACTCGGAGAACACTGAAGCTTTCTTT	CASSDSENTEAFF
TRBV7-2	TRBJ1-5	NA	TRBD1	TGTGCCAGCAGCCGCATGGACAGGGGGTATCGCCAGCCCCAGCATTTT	CASSRMDRGYRQPQHF
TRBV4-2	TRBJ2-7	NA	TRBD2	TGTGCCAGCAGCCTTTCCCGACTAGCGGGAGTCTACGAGCAGTACTTC	CASSLSRLAGVYEQYF
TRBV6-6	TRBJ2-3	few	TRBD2	TGTGCCAGCAGTTCCCCGGCGGGAGTGGGGGATACGCAGTATTTT	CASSSPAGVGDTQYF
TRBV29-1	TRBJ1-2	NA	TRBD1	TGCAGCGTGTCTACAGGGGCTGGGTACCCTAACTATGGCTACACCTTC	CSVSTGAGYPNYGYTF
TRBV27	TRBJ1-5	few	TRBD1	TGTGCCAGCAGACCCCGGGGAGGGACAGCGGTCCGCAATCAGCCCCAGCATTTT	CASRPRGGTAVRNQPQHF
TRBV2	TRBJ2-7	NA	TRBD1	TGTGCCAGCAGGGGGACAGGGTTATCCTACGAGCAGTACTTC	CASRGTGLSYEQYF
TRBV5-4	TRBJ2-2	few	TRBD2	TGTGCCAGCAGCTTGGCCGGGACTAGCGCCAACACCGGGGAGCTGTTTTTT	CASSLAGTSANTGELFF
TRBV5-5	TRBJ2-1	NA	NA	TGTGCCAGCAGCTTGTATGGCAGAATTAATGAGCAGTTCTTC	CASSLYGRINEQFF
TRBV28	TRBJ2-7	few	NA	TGTGCCAGCAGTTTGACGAGGGAGTACGAGCAGTACTTC	CASSLTREYEQYF
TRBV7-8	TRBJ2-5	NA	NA	TGTGCCAGCGTAAGGGCCCCCCAAGAGACCCAGTACTTC	CASVRAPQETQYF
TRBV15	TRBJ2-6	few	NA	TGTGCCACCAGCAGAGGACGGTTGGGGGCCAACGTCCTGACTTTC	CATSRGRLGANVLTF
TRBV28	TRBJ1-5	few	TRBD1	TGTGCCAGCAGTTTGGGGGACAGGGAAAATCAGCCCCAGCATTTT	CASSLGDRENQPQHF